The present entry profiles one T cell receptor (beta chain) with its context. As yet, its antigen is unknown. Primers: 60 Vbeta forward and 13 Jbeta reverse. Assay used: immunoSEQ multiplex PCR; TCRdb lists only in-frame clones, some missing. The table records 120,000 to 150,000 clones, under 85% of them present only once. These data belong to a study of cytomegalovirus exposure and HLA in healthy donors. General study points: A missense DCLRE1C variant was associated with V- and J-gene trimming of TCR beta chains in a later analysis, and an independent cohort replicated the association. A later analysis appeared to link common viral pathogens to several of the most significant clusters.

The CDR3 extends over 13 amino acids. Trimming pared 8 bases from V and 0 bases from J, leaving 5 bases between. From germline, CDR1 is MNHEY and CDR2 SMNVEV (reference sequence). The sample was PBMCs. This chain connects TRBV27 to TRBJ2-6, with D hard to call. The TCR comes from a woman in her forties in good health and CMV-seropositive. This chain's CDR3 is CASRASGANVLTF. CDR3 coding DNA: TGTGCCAGCCGAGCCTCTGGGGCCAACGTCCTGACTTTC.